One sample yielded the 18 T cell receptor beta chains listed below, sequenced in a study of shared clonotypes between healthy human individuals. Sequencing was performed with immunoSEQ multiplex PCR; in TCRdb, only in-frame clones are kept and a portion is missing. The repertoire holds under 2.5 million clones, with 85% to 95% as singletons. Sequenced: naive CD4+ T cells from PBMCs. Subset of the sample: CD45RA+ positively selected. The receptor source for this set is a man between 18 and 35 years old in good health. Some clones in this sample may be carry-over from other donors' samples.

The chain links TRBV5-6 to TRBJ2-5; 10 nucleotides line up with TRBD1. Germline CDR1 is SGHDT and CDR2 is YYEEEE. The CDR3 is 16 residues long. The V and J ends lost 2 bases and 3 bases, in that order; junction bases with no gene match: 7. CDR3 sequence reads: CASSFTDRGREETQYF. The CDR3, as DNA: TGTGCCAGCAGCTTCACCGACAGGGGGCGCGAAGAGACCCAGTACTTC. Filled out from reference TRBV5-6 and TRBJ2-5, the complete variable domain reads DAGVTQSPTHLIKTRGQQVTLRCSPKSGHDTVSWYQQALGQGPQFIFQYYEEEERQRGNFPDRFSGHQFPNYSSELNVNALLLGDSALYLCASSFTDRGREETQYFGPGTRLLVL.

The chain employs TRBV19 and TRBJ1-2; D possibly corresponds to TRBD1 (6 bases). Germline V lookup: CDR1 LNHDA, CDR2 SQIVND (reference sequence). This CDR3 spans 14 amino acids. Trimming removed 3 bases at V and 4 bases at J, with 12 bases between. The CDR3 bases are TGTGCCAGTAGTATCACAGGGTTTCCCTATGGCTACACCTTC. Residues: CASSITGFPYGYTF.

This chain links TRBV6-6 with TRBJ1-5; the D gene is possibly TRBD1 (5 bases). V lost 6 bases, J lost 2 bases, and 14 bases lay in between. This CDR3 is 15 amino acids long. Per germline, CDR1 MNHNY and CDR2 SVGAGI (reference sequence). The CDR3 DNA follows: TGTGCCAGCAGGCGGGACCTTCAAGGCAATCAGCCCCAGCATTTT. The encoded protein is CASRRDLQGNQPQHF.

This chain joins TRBV5-1 and TRBJ1-2; D remains unclear. V lost 0 bases and J lost 8, with 11 bases in between. CDR3 length: 13 amino acids. The germline CDR1 and CDR2 sequences are SGHRS and YFSETQ. This CDR3 is CASSLDSLDGYTF. The DNA for the CDR3 is TGCGCCAGCAGCTTGGACAGTCTGGACGGCTACACCTTC. Together with reference TRBV5-1 and TRBJ1-2, the CDR3 gives the full variable domain: KAGVTQTPRYLIKTRGQQVTLSCSPISGHRSVSWYQQTPGQGLQFLFEYFSETQRNKGNFPGRFSGRQFSNSRSEMNVSTLELGDSALYLCASSLDSLDGYTFGSGTRLTVV.

The CDR3 DNA sequence: TGTGCCAGCAGTGAATTTAAGAGCGGGGGACGTTACGGTACGCAGTATTTT. Amino acids: CASSEFKSGGRYGTQYF. The V and J genes are TRBV25-1 and TRBJ2-3; 8 positions match TRBD2. Unmatched junction bases numbered 14, after V lost 1 base and J lost 8 bases. The germline V gene has CDR1 MGHDK and CDR2 SYGVNS. This CDR3 comprises 17 residues.

This chain joins TRBV6-5 and TRBJ1-2, with D perhaps matching TRBD1 (6 bases). The V gene's germline CDR1 is MNHEY and CDR2 SVGAGI. The CDR3 runs 15 residues. V was trimmed by 3 bases and J by 1 base, leaving 12 bases between them. CDR3: CASSYERGDNYGYTF. The CDR3 region has the DNA TGTGCCAGCAGTTATGAGAGGGGGGATAACTATGGCTACACCTTC.

J is TRBJ2-7 and V is TRBV4-1, with 7 bases that match TRBD2. J gave up 4 bases and V 0 bases, and 21 bases lay outside the gene matches. The V gene's germline CDR1 is MGHRA and CDR2 YSYEKL. The CDR3 totals 20 residues. The CDR3 protein is CASSQEGWLAARVRSYEQYF. The DNA of the CDR3 is TGCGCCAGCAGCCAAGAGGGGTGGCTAGCGGCAAGAGTGAGGAGTTACGAGCAGTACTTC.

The chain employs TRBV30 and TRBJ1-6, with 7 bases fitting TRBD1. The CDR3 covers 15 residues. CDR1 and CDR2 (germline): GTSNPN, SVGIG (reference sequence). Germline trimming cut 0 bases from V and 6 bases from J; bases unmatched to any gene: 5. The CDR3 coding sequence is TGTGCCTGGAGTGTACTGACAGGGAGTAATTCACCCCTCCACTTT. Translated, it gives CAWSVLTGSNSPLHF.

The V and J genes are TRBV11-2 and TRBJ2-1; TRBD2 matches at 9 bases. This CDR3 has 16 residues. The germline V gene has CDR1 SGHAT and CDR2 FQNNGV. V trimming: 4 bases; J trimming: 0 bases; junction bases outside the gene matches: 4. The CDR3 protein is CASSSRLADSYNEQFF. The CDR3 bases are TGTGCCAGCAGCTCCCGACTAGCGGACTCCTACAATGAGCAGTTCTTC.

This sequence joins TRBV4-3 and TRBJ1-1; a possible D gene is TRBD1 (6 bases). The CDR3 contains 19 residues. Germline V gene sequence: CDR1 LGHNA, CDR2 YSLEER. Trimming cost V 1 base and J 5 bases, with 26 bases left between them. DNA of the CDR3: TGCGCCAGCAGCCAAGGATACGGGACAACAAACATTTGGGAGACTGAAGCTTTCTTT. It is translated as CASSQGYGTTNIWETEAFF.

The rearrangement links TRBV28 to TRBJ1-1, with D hard to call. Germline lookup yields CDR1 MDHEN and CDR2 SYDVKM. The CDR3 extends over 15 amino acids. V was pared by 6 bases and J by 6 bases, with 20 bases between. The CDR3 spells CASRPNVWLMPEAFF. The CDR3 nucleotides are TGTGCCAGCAGGCCGAACGTATGGTTGATGCCTGAAGCTTTCTTT. Together with reference TRBV28 and TRBJ1-1, the CDR3 gives the full variable domain: DVKVTQSSRYLVKRTGEKVFLECVQDMDHENMFWYRQDPGLGLRLIYFSYDVKMKEKGDIPEGYSVSREKKERFSLILESASTNQTSMYLCASRPNVWLMPEAFFGQGTRLTVV.

The chain employs TRBV6-5 and TRBJ2-4, with TRBD1 matching 7 bases. The CDR3 extends over 13 amino acids. Germline V gene data show CDR1 as MNHEY and CDR2 as SVGAGI. V lost 8 bases, J lost 8 bases, and 9 bases stayed unmatched. In nucleotides, the CDR3 is TGTGCCAGCCATAAGACAGGGACGGACATTCAGTACTTC. Translated: CASHKTGTDIQYF.

The rearrangement links TRBV2 to TRBJ1-1; TRBD1 is a possible D gene (5 bases). The CDR3 contains 13 residues. Trimming cost V 6 bases and J 3 bases, with 11 bases left between them. CDR1 is SNHLY and CDR2 is FYNNEI in the germline V gene. The CDR3 nucleotides are TGTGCCAGCAGCCGACAGTTCTACACTGAAGCTTTCTTT. It encodes CASSRQFYTEAFF.

V and J are TRBV14 and TRBJ1-2; the D is unclear. V shed 4 bases and J shed 0 bases, with 9 bases lying between them. The CDR3 covers 14 residues. CDR1 and CDR2 (germline): SGHDN, FVKESK. CDR3 amino acids: CASSRTGPNYGYTF. The CDR3 nucleotides read TGTGCCAGCAGCCGTACCGGGCCTAACTATGGCTACACCTTC.

Points on this clone: The sample holds other DNA sequences that translate to the same CDR3. V and J are TRBV5-4 and TRBJ1-1; 8 nucleotides line up with TRBD1. The V and J ends lost 3 bases and 1 base, in that order; junction bases with no gene match: 5. This CDR3 spans 15 amino acids. Germline CDR1 and CDR2: SGHNT and YYREEE (reference sequence). CDR3 region: CASSSPDRGNTEAFF. The CDR3 region has the DNA TGTGCCAGCAGCTCCCCCGACAGGGGGAACACTGAAGCTTTCTTT.

The gene calls are TRBV6-1 and TRBJ2-5; D is undetermined. Germline loops: CDR1 MNHNS, CDR2 SASEGT. V dropped 2 bases and J dropped 6 bases, with 4 bases sitting between them. This CDR3 spans 11 amino acids. CDR3 in DNA: TGTGCCAGCAGTGAACCCCAGACCCAGTACTTC. Translating it yields CASSEPQTQYF.

The chain uses TRBV28 and TRBJ2-2; 12 nucleotides agree with TRBD1. The CDR3 is made up of 13 amino acids. Germline values: CDR1 MDHEN, CDR2 SYDVKM. Here the CDR3 reads CAGQGAVAGELFF. CDR3 sequence (DNA): TGTGCGGGACAGGGGGCAGTCGCCGGGGAGCTGTTTTTT.

The rearrangement links TRBV25-1 to TRBJ2-5; no firm D call. The DNA end is more similar to TRBJ2-7, so the J call may be wrong. Per the germline V gene, CDR1 is MGHDK and CDR2 is SYGVNS. The CDR3 loop spans 13 amino acids. The CDR3 loop is CASSDWQFYEQYF. CDR3 in DNA: TGTGCCAGCAGTGACTGGCAGTTCTACGAGCAGTACTTC.